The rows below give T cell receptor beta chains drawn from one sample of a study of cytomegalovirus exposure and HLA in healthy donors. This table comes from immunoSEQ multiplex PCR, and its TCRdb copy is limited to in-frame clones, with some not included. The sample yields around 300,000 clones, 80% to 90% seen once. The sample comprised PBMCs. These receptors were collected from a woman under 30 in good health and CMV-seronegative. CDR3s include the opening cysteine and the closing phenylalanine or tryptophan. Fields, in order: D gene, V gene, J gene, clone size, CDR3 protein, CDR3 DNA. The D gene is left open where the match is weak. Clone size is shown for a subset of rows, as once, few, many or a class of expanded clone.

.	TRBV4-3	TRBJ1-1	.	CASSQEPGVMNTEAFF	TGCGCCAGCAGCCAAGAACCGGGAGTCATGAACACTGAAGCTTTCTTT
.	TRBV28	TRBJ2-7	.	CASNGGSSYEQYF	TGTGCCAGCAATGGGGGGAGCTCCTACGAGCAGTACTTC
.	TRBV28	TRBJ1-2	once	CALARPGRDYGYTF	TGTGCTCTAGCGCGACCGGGACGTGACTATGGCTACACCTTC
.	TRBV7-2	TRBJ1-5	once	CASSPQINQPQHF	TGTGCCAGCAGCCCGCAGATAAATCAGCCCCAGCATTTT
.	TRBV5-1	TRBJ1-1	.	CASSLVAENTEAFF	TGCGCCAGCAGCTTGGTAGCAGAGAACACTGAAGCTTTCTTT
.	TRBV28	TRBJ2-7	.	CASSLAPPEQYF	TGTGCCAGCAGTTTAGCGCCCCCGGAGCAGTACTTC
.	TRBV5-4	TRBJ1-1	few	CASSGGETEAFF	TGTGCCAGCAGCGGCGGCGAGACTGAAGCTTTCTTT
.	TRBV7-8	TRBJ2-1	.	CASSATDWAGYNEQFF	TGTGCCAGCAGCGCGACGGACTGGGCGGGGTACAATGAGCAGTTCTTC
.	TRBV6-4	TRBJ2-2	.	CASSDSRVQSGELFF	TGTGCCAGCAGTGACTCCCGGGTTCAGTCCGGGGAGCTGTTTTTT
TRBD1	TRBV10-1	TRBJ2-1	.	CASSSQGANEQFF	TGCGCCAGCAGTTCACAGGGGGCTAATGAGCAGTTCTTC
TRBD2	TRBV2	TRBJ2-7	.	CASRDSGTLYEQYF	TGTGCCAGCAGGGATAGCGGGACCCTCTACGAGCAGTACTTC
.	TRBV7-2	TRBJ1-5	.	CASSPSGAVGNQPQHF	TGTGCCAGCAGCCCATCAGGGGCAGTAGGCAATCAGCCCCAGCATTTT
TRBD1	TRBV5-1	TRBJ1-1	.	CASSLGLDRDTEAFF	TGCGCCAGCAGCTTGGGGTTGGACAGGGACACTGAAGCTTTCTTT
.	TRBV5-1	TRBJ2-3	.	CASSLEGIVSTDTQYF	TGCGCCAGCAGCTTGGAGGGGATCGTGAGCACAGATACGCAGTATTTT
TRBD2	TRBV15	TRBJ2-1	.	CATTTTSGAYNEQFF	TGTGCCACCACGACGACTAGCGGGGCCTACAATGAGCAGTTCTTC
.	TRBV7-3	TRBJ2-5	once	CASSAPGEETQYF	TGTGCCAGCAGCGCCCCAGGGGAAGAGACCCAGTACTTC
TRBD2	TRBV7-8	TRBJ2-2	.	CASRAYAGADTGELFF	TGTGCCAGCAGGGCCTATGCGGGAGCTGACACCGGGGAGCTGTTTTTT
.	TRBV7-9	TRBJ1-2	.	CASSLTGFTYGYTF	TGTGCCAGCAGCCTCACGGGTTTTACTTATGGCTACACCTTC
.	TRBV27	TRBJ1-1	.	CASSPPGVTEAFF	TGTGCCAGCAGTCCCCCCGGGGTAACTGAAGCTTTCTTT
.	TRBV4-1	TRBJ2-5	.	CASSQNGRTQETQYF	TGCGCCAGCAGCCAAAACGGGAGAACTCAAGAGACCCAGTACTTC
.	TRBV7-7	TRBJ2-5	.	CASSRDSRGETQYF	TGTGCCAGCAGCCGGGACTCTCGAGGCGAGACCCAGTACTTC
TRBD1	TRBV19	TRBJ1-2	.	CASSIGQDPNYGYTF	TGTGCCAGTAGTATCGGACAGGACCCTAACTATGGCTACACCTTC
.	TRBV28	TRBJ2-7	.	CASSGTYIKTYEQYF	TGTGCCAGCAGTGGGACTTACATTAAAACCTACGAGCAGTACTTC
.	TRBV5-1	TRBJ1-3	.	CASAPGSGGNTIYF	TGCGCCAGCGCACCAGGCAGCGGTGGAAACACCATATATTTT
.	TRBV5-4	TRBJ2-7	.	CASSPTGGGTYEQYF	TGTGCCAGCAGCCCAACGGGGGGCGGGACCTACGAGCAGTACTTC
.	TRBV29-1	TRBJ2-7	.	CSVGQGTNGEQYF	TGCAGCGTTGGCCAGGGTACCAATGGCGAGCAGTACTTC
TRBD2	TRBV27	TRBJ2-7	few	CASSLTSGAEQYF	TGTGCCAGCAGTTTGACTAGCGGCGCCGAGCAGTACTTC
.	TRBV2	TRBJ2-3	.	CASSEPQDTDTQYF	TGTGCCAGCAGTGAACCCCAGGACACAGATACGCAGTATTTT
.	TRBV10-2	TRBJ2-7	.	CASSEGQGPYEQYF	TGCGCCAGCAGTGAAGGGCAGGGTCCCTACGAGCAGTACTTC
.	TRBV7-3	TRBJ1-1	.	CASSLPPGGEAFF	TGTGCCAGCAGCTTACCCCCGGGGGGAGAAGCTTTCTTT
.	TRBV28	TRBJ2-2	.	CASTGTNTGELFF	TGTGCCAGCACGGGGACGAACACCGGGGAGCTGTTTTTT
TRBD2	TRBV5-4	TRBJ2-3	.	CASSLGGRGAGTDTQYF	TGTGCCAGCAGCTTGGGGGGGAGGGGAGCGGGCACAGATACGCAGTATTTT
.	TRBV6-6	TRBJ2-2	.	CASLGSFTGELFF	TGTGCCAGCCTCGGGTCTTTCACCGGGGAGCTGTTTTTT
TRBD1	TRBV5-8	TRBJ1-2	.	CASTGGQGAYGYTF	TGTGCCAGCACTGGGGGACAGGGGGCTTATGGCTACACCTTC
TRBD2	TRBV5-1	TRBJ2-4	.	CASSLGRLAGAVRNIQYF	TGCGCCAGCAGCTTGGGGCGGCTAGCGGGAGCCGTAAGAAACATTCAGTACTTC
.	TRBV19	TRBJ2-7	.	CASSIDPAGDYEQYF	TGTGCCAGTAGTATAGATCCGGCAGGGGACTACGAGCAGTACTTC
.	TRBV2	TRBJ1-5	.	CAIRGSGGNQPQHF	TGTGCCATTAGGGGGAGCGGTGGCAATCAGCCCCAGCATTTT
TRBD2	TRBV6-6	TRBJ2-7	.	CASSTGLGVGEQYF	TGTGCCAGCAGTACAGGACTAGGTGTCGGGGAGCAGTACTTC
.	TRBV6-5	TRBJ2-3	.	CASSYSPGGTDTQYF	TGTGCCAGCAGTTACTCGCCGGGGGGCACAGATACGCAGTATTTT
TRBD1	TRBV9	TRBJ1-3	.	CASSVVGQGAGNTIYF	TGTGCCAGCAGCGTAGTGGGACAGGGGGCTGGAAACACCATATATTTT
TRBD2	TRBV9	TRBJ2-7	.	CASSRLAGGDHYEQYF	TGTGCCAGCAGTCGACTAGCGGGAGGGGACCATTACGAGCAGTACTTC
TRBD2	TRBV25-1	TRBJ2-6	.	CASDGVLGGAGANVLTF	TGTGCCAGCGACGGAGTGTTGGGGGGGGCTGGGGCCAACGTCCTGACTTTC